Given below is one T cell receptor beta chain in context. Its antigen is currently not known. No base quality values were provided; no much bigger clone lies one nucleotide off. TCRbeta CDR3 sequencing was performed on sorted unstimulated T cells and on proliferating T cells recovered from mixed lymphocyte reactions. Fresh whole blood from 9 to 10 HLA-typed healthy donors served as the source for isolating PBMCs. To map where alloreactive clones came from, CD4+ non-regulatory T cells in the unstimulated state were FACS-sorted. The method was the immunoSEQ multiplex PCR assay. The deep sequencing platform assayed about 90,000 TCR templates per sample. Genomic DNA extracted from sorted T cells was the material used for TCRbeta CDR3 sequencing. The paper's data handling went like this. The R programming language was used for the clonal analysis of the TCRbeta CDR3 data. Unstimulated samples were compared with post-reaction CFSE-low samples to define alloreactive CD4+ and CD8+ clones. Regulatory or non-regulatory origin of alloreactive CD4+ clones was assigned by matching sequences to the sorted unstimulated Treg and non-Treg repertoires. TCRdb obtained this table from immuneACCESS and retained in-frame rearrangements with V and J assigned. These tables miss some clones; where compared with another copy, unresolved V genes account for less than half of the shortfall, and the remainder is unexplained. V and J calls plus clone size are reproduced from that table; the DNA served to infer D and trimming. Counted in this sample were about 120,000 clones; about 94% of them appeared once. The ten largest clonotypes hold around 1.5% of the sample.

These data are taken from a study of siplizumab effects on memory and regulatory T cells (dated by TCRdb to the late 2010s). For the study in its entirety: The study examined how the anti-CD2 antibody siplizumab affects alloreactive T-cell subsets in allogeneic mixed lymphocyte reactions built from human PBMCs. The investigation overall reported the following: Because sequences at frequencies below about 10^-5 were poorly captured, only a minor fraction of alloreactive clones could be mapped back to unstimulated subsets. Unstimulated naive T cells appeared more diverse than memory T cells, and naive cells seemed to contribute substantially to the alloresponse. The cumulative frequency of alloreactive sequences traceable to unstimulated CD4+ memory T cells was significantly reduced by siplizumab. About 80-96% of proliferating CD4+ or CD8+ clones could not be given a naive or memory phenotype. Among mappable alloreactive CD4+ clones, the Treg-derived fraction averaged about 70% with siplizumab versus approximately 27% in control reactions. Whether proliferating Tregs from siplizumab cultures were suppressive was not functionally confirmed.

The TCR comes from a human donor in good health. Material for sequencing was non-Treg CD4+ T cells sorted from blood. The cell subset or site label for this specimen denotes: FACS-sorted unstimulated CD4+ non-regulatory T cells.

The CDR3 region reads CASSPWTGVNTGELFF. DNA sequence: TGTGCCAGCAGCCCCTGGACAGGCGTCAACACCGGGGAGCTGTTTTTT. This receptor chain uses TRBV13 and TRBJ2-2, and 7 junction bases match TRBD1. Sequences PRHDT (CDR1) and FYEKMQ (CDR2) are obtained from the germline V gene (reference sequence). From cysteine to phenylalanine, the CDR3 is 16 amino acids long. Kept here is only the CDR3 DNA, which spans 48 bases and is read in frame from base 1. Trimming removed 5 bases from V and 2 bases from J; the gene matches leave 8 bases unexplained.